The entry that follows covers one T cell receptor (beta chain) sequence. Its target is not known. The data stem from a study of shared clonotypes between healthy human individuals. Study findings and constraints: Sampling involved blood alone; tissue repertoires likely differ. The small donor group covered limited genetic and exposure diversity.

Investigators spread the genomic DNA of each subset evenly over several immunoSEQ plates. The data were produced by immunoSEQ multiplex PCR, yet TCRdb's version contains in-frame clones alone and is incomplete. The sample lists hundreds of thousands of clones; 70% to 80% were seen once. The sequencing input was PBMCs. This TCR came from a woman aged 40 to 50 in good health. Some clones in this sample may be carry-over from other donors' samples.

CDR3: CSARWWNEQFF. The CDR3 DNA is TGCAGTGCTAGATGGTGGAATGAGCAGTTCTTC. The rearrangement links TRBV20-1 to TRBJ2-1; D ambiguous. The germline CDR1 and CDR2 sequences are DFQATT and SNEGSKA (reference sequence). Trimming cost V 2 bases and J 7 bases, with 6 bases left between them. This CDR3 is built from 11 residues.